One and the same sample provided the 24 T cell receptor beta chains below, sequenced in a study of post-analysis software for immune sequencing data. Study-level findings and limits: The study found TRBV5-6, TRBV5-1 and TRBV20-1 among five or six TRBV segments more frequent in patients than controls.

What these receptors recognize is not known. The TCR beta cDNA libraries carried unique molecular identifiers. Via MiXCR, TCRdb re-called the PCR reads, giving one row per CDR3 protein. This sample has hundreds of thousands of distinct CDR3 sequences; 25% to 30% occur once, and the top ten carry more than 0.55%. Source material: blood. The receptors were gathered from a girl aged 5-17 years with multiple sclerosis.

In its sample, this clonotype was seen a few times. The chain couples TRBV29-1 to TRBJ2-3, with D uncertain. Germline V CDR1 and CDR2: SQVTM, ANQGSEA. CDR3 length: 14 amino acids. Trimming shortened V by 5 bases and J by 2 bases, and 14 bases separated the two germline ends. Here the CDR3 DNA reads TGCAGCGTTCTATCACCCCTGTACACAGATACGCAGTATTTT. Protein sequence: CSVLSPLYTDTQYF.

This clonotype was detected ten times or more. The rearrangement links TRBV20-1 to TRBJ2-3, with TRBD2 identical over 7 bases. Trimming cost V 3 bases and J 0 bases; bases outside gene matches: 18. The germline gives CDR1 DFQATT, CDR2 SNEGSKA (reference sequence). The CDR3 runs 19 residues. The CDR3 protein is CSASPQWAGDLISTDTQYF. For the CDR3, the DNA is TGCAGTGCTAGTCCCCAGTGGGCGGGAGACCTAATTAGCACAGATACGCAGTATTTT.

Many counts were recorded for this clonotype. This rearrangement joins TRBV5-1 to TRBJ2-5, with 9 bases identical to TRBD2. The CDR3 totals 16 residues. Germline loops: CDR1 SGHRS, CDR2 YFSETQ. Trimming took 3 bases from V and 5 from J; bases not matched to a gene: 11. CDR3 in amino acids: CASSSASGIGRETQYF. The CDR3 DNA sequence: TGCGCCAGCAGCTCCGCTAGCGGGATAGGACGGGAGACCCAGTACTTC.

This clonotype was seen more than once but under ten times. This chain uses TRBV20-1 with TRBJ2-1; 8 bases line up with TRBD1. The junction had 9 bases not matched to a gene; V was cut back by 6 bases and J by 8 bases. CDR3 size: 13 residues. Germline-derived CDR1 and CDR2 are DFQATT and SNEGSKA (reference sequence). The CDR3 here is CSAGDRRTDEQFF. The CDR3 bases are TGCAGTGCCGGGGACAGGAGAACTGATGAGCAGTTCTTC.

This clonotype has only a few counts. This CDR3 is CASSLYPDSNQPQHF. DNA for the CDR3: TGTGCCAGCAGCTTATATCCGGATAGCAATCAGCCCCAGCATTTT. This sequence joins TRBV7-2 and TRBJ1-5; D is unresolved. V shed 2 bases and J shed 0 bases, with 8 bases lying between them. Germline CDR1 SGHTA, CDR2 FQGNSA. The CDR3 length is 15 residues.

The chain joins TRBV20-1 to TRBJ2-7; no firm D call. V was shortened by 5 bases and J by 0 bases, with 8 bases between the two germline ends. The CDR3 loop spans 12 amino acids. CDR1 and CDR2 from the germline V gene are DFQATT and SNEGSKA (reference sequence). CDR3 coding DNA: TGCAGTGCTGGAAGAAACTCCTACGAGCAGTACTTC. Translating gives CSAGRNSYEQYF.

As to this clonotype: At one boundary the junction diverges from the germline segment, which might be a read error. V gene TRBV12-3 or TRBV12-4 combines with J gene TRBJ2-1, with TRBD2 as a possible D gene (5 bases). The CDR3 is 13 residues long. CDR3 DNA sequence: TGTACCAGCAGTTTGGACTTCGCCCGGGAGCAGTTCTTC. It translates to CTSSLDFAREQFF.

The chain combines TRBV6-5 with TRBJ1-2; 7 positions match TRBD1. Germline CDR1 reads MNHEY; CDR2 reads SVGAGI. The CDR3 is made up of 14 amino acids. With 2 bases clipped from V and 5 bases from J, the junction kept 5 bases outside the gene matches. CDR3 protein: CASSYDRVRYGYTF. Written as DNA, the CDR3 is TGTGCCAGCAGTTACGACAGGGTTCGGTATGGCTACACCTTC.

V gene TRBV6-1 combines with J gene TRBJ2-4; possible D gene TRBD2, 6 bases. The CDR3 consists of 14 residues. Germline V gives CDR1 MNHNS, CDR2 SASEGT. V was cut by 6 bases and J by 2 bases, with 11 bases left in between. The CDR3: CASRGLASKNIQYF. The CDR3 DNA reads as TGTGCCAGCAGGGGTCTAGCGTCCAAAAACATTCAGTACTTC.

This clonotype has just a few counts. This chain connects TRBV5-1 to TRBJ1-4; 9 positions match TRBD1. CDR1 is SGHRS and CDR2 is YFSETQ in the germline V gene. CDR3 length: 16 residues. Trimming removed 1 base from V and 6 bases from J; junction bases left unmatched: 7. CDR3 nucleotide sequence: TGCGCCAGCAGCTTGCGACAGGGGGGCGTAGATGAAAAACTGTTTTTT. It codes for CASSLRQGGVDEKLFF.

For this clonotype: At one end, the junction sequence differs from germline, possibly due to a read error. The J gene is TRBJ1-2, the V gene TRBV7-7; D uncertain. The CDR3 length is 13 residues. The V gene's germline CDR1 is SSHAT and CDR2 FNYEAQ (reference sequence). The CDR3 coding sequence is TGTGCTAGCAGCTTAGGATGGGATTATGGCTACACCTTC. Protein product: CASSLGWDYGYTF.

This clonotype was seen a handful of times. The chain combines TRBV6-2 or TRBV6-3 with TRBJ2-5, with TRBD1 as a possible D gene (5 bases). V lost 0 bases and J lost 3, with 14 bases in between. CDR3 length equals 16 residues. CDR1 and CDR2 from the germline V gene are MNHEY and SVGEGT. For the CDR3, the DNA is TGTGCCAGCAGTTACTCGATTAGGACGGACAAAGAGACCCAGTACTTC. Translating gives CASSYSIRTDKETQYF.

This clonotype was counted a few times. An end of the junction differs from the germline gene, which may be a read error. This chain joins TRBV12-3 or TRBV12-4 and TRBJ2-2; tentative D call: TRBD2 (6 bases). This CDR3 has 13 residues. The CDR3 bases are TGTGCCAGCAGGTCCCCCGCCACCGGGGGGCTGTTTTTT. This sequence encodes CASRSPATGGLFF.

The chain couples TRBV7-2 to TRBJ2-1, with 8 bases aligning to TRBD2. Looked up from germline, CDR1 is SGHTA and CDR2 is FQGNSA. This CDR3 spans 15 amino acids. Trimming at V came to 2 bases and at J to 8 bases, leaving 8 bases not matched to a gene. The CDR3 coding sequence is TGTGCCAGCAGCTTATCAGCGGGGGAGTGGGATGAGCAGTTCTTC. This codes for CASSLSAGEWDEQFF.

The CDR3 loop reads CASSQAVDRYYNEQFF. The CDR3 DNA is TGCGCCAGCAGCCAAGCGGTAGACAGGTACTACAATGAGCAGTTCTTC. The chain couples TRBV4-3 to TRBJ2-1; D may be TRBD1 (6 bases). Trimming took 1 base from V and 3 from J, leaving 13 bases between them. There are 16 residues in the CDR3. Looked up from germline, CDR1 is LGHNA and CDR2 is YSLEER.

This rearrangement joins TRBV20-1 to TRBJ2-3, with 9 bases lining up with TRBD2. Germline V gene lookup returns CDR1 DFQATT and CDR2 SNEGSKA (reference sequence). The length of the CDR3 is 15 residues. The junction had 6 bases not matched to a gene; V was cut back by 4 bases and J by 1 base. CDR3 sequence (DNA): TGCAGTGCTACCAGGGTAGCGGGGGGCACAGATACGCAGTATTTT. It codes for CSATRVAGGTDTQYF.

This clonotype was found a few times. This sequence joins TRBV20-1 and TRBJ1-2; D is perhaps TRBD1 (5 bases). Trimming took off 0 bases at V and 4 bases at J, with 15 bases between the two ends. In germline, CDR1 is DFQATT, CDR2 SNEGSKA (reference sequence). The CDR3 is 15 residues long. CDR3 nucleotides: TGCAGTGCTAGAGATAGTGAACAGGCCGTCTATGGCTACACCTTC. As protein: CSARDSEQAVYGYTF.

The chain joins TRBV20-1 to TRBJ2-1; TRBD2 matches at 10 bases. J lost 2 bases, V lost 5 bases, and 3 bases had no gene match. Germline CDR1 is DFQATT and CDR2 is SNEGSKA (reference sequence). The CDR3 spans 14 residues. The CDR3 loop reads CSAPGLAAYNEQFF. Written as DNA, the CDR3 is TGCAGTGCTCCCGGACTAGCGGCCTACAATGAGCAGTTCTTC.

V is TRBV20-1 and J is TRBJ1-5; D possibly corresponds to TRBD1 (5 bases). Germline CDR1 and CDR2: DFQATT and SNEGSKA (reference sequence). V lost 6 bases to trimming and J lost 2 bases, with 14 bases between them. This CDR3 has 14 residues. This CDR3 reads CSALHRDGNQPQHF. For the CDR3, the DNA is TGCAGTGCCTTACACCGGGACGGCAATCAGCCCCAGCATTTT.

The chain joins TRBV29-1 to TRBJ2-1, with D hard to call. TRBJ2-7 matches the DNA end more closely, so the J call is doubtful. The CDR3 has 13 amino acids. Germline V gene data show CDR1 as SQVTM and CDR2 as ANQGSEA. The CDR3 here is CSVKDLGHNEQYF. DNA of the CDR3: TGCAGCGTTAAGGACCTGGGTCACAATGAGCAGTACTTC.

The V gene is TRBV28, the J gene TRBJ1-2, with TRBD1 matching 9 bases. The CDR3 runs 17 residues. The V gene end was trimmed by 3 bases and the J gene end by 4 bases; junction bases not matched to a gene: 12. CDR1 MDHEN and CDR2 SYDVKM come from the germline V gene. The CDR3 spells CASSFRQRWTGAYGYTF. CDR3 coding DNA: TGTGCCAGCAGTTTCCGCCAGCGGTGGACAGGGGCCTATGGCTACACCTTC.

The chain employs TRBV10-3 and TRBJ1-2, with D possibly TRBD1 on 5 matching bases. Trimming removed 10 bases at V and 2 bases at J, with 11 bases between. Germline-derived CDR1 and CDR2 are ENHRY and SYGVKD. The CDR3 consists of 12 residues. CDR3 residues: CATQGRNYGYTF. DNA for the CDR3: TGTGCCACCCAGGGACGGAACTATGGCTACACCTTC.

In this sample, this clonotype turned up a few times. This chain uses TRBV7-9 with TRBJ2-3, with 8 bases lining up with TRBD1. The V gene's germline CDR1 is SEHNR and CDR2 FQNEAQ (reference sequence). The J segment lost 3 bases and the V segment lost 5 bases, leaving 13 bases of the junction unmatched. The length of the CDR3 is 17 residues. The CDR3 loop is CASSGARTGIGTDTQYF. CDR3 nucleotides: TGTGCCAGCAGCGGAGCGAGGACAGGGATTGGGACAGATACGCAGTATTTT. The full variable domain, its missing parts supplied by reference TRBV7-9 and TRBJ2-3, is DTGVSQNPRHKITKRGQNVTFRCDPISEHNRLYWYRQTLGQGPEFLTYFQNEAQLEKSRLLSDRFSAERPKGSFSTLEIQRTEQGDSAMYLCASSGARTGIGTDTQYFGPGTRLTVL.

The chain uses TRBV7-2 and TRBJ2-7; 9 bases align to TRBD1. Judging by the DNA end, TRBJ2-5 fits better; the J call may be wrong. Germline CDR1 reads SGHTA; CDR2 reads FQGNSA. The CDR3 runs to 15 residues. The CDR3 sequence: CASSLGQGVSWTQYF. The CDR3, as DNA: TGTGCCAGCAGCTTAGGACAGGGGGTTTCGTGGACCCAGTACTTC.